Detailed here is one T cell receptor (beta chain). Its antigen is unknown. A read error may be the cause here, since a much bigger clone is one base away. This record comes from a study of T cell repertoires in cytomegalovirus infection. TCRdb ran MiXCR on the reads and lists one entry per CDR3 protein. The data show about a million distinct CDR3 sequences, around 30% seen once. The study's findings and limits: People with CMV and the relevant HLA were identified by cumulative public TCR beta family frequency. Ex vivo, HLA-C-restricted CMV-specific TCR beta clonotypes prevailed over the rest of the response.

The CDR3 runs 14 residues. The germline V gene has CDR1 LGHNA and CDR2 YNFKEQ. V and J are TRBV4-2 and TRBJ2-1, with a tentative D call TRBD2 (5 bases). Sequencing was performed on cultured CD8+ T cells from PBMCs, taken from culture after CMV antigen stimulation. This sequence originates from a human donor in good health (CMV status not recorded). Some clones in this sample may be carry-over from other donors' samples. In DNA form, the CDR3 reads TGTGCCAGCAGCCAAAGGCTAGCAGACAAAGAGCAGTTGTTC. It encodes CASSQRLADKEQLF.